The 6 T cell receptor beta chains below come from one sample, sequenced in a study of post-analysis software for immune sequencing data. Study observations and caveats: Among about 5 TRBV segments more frequent in patients than controls were TRBV5-6, TRBV5-1 and TRBV20-1.

Prepared libraries of TCR beta cDNA carried unique molecular identifiers. MiXCR was run by TCRdb on the PCR reads, yielding one entry per CDR3 protein. The data hold 650,000 to 850,000 distinct CDR3 sequences, with roughly 46% observed a single time. Antigen specificity for these receptors is unknown. The sequenced sample consisted of blood. These receptors were collected from a girl aged 10 to 17 with multiple sclerosis.

This clonotype was seen a few times. This chain uses TRBV29-1 with TRBJ1-1; D gene unclear. CDR3 length: 11 residues. CDR1 SQVTM and CDR2 ANQGSEA come from the germline V gene. Trimming took 3 bases from V and 3 from J, leaving 5 bases between them. Written as DNA, the CDR3 is TGCAGCGTTGACACCGACACTGAAGCTTTCTTT. The encoded protein is CSVDTDTEAFF.

This clonotype was counted between two and nine times. The chain joins TRBV20-1 to TRBJ2-7; TRBD1 matches 7 bases. The V and J ends lost 3 bases and 3 bases, in that order; junction bases with no gene match: 5. CDR3 size: 13 residues. CDR1 is DFQATT and CDR2 is SNEGSKA in the germline V gene (reference sequence). CDR3: CSARDRIHYEQYF. The DNA of the CDR3 is TGCAGTGCTAGGGACAGGATACACTACGAGCAGTACTTC.

This clonotype was observed a handful of times. This chain joins TRBV4-3 and TRBJ2-7; TRBD2 matches 7 bases. CDR1 and CDR2 from the germline V gene are LGHNA and YSLEER. This CDR3 comprises 16 residues. V lost 2 bases to trimming and J lost 3 bases; unmatched junction nucleotides: 10. CDR3 loop: CASSQKGSAGDYEQYF. In DNA form, the CDR3 reads TGCGCCAGCAGCCAAAAAGGCAGCGCGGGAGACTACGAGCAGTACTTC.

J is TRBJ2-4 and V is TRBV6-5; TRBD2 matches 13 bases. Germline-derived CDR1 and CDR2 are MNHEY and SVGAGI. V lost 0 bases and J lost 5; bases outside the gene matches: 13. The CDR3 length is 20 residues. CDR3 loop: CASSYSGLAGPRRRENIQYF. The CDR3 DNA reads TGTGCCAGCAGTTACTCGGGACTAGCGGGACCAAGACGGCGGGAAAACATTCAGTACTTC.

There are a few counts of this clonotype. The CDR3 nucleotides are TGTGCCAGCAGCATGAGCGGGAGTAGTCAAGAGACCCAGTACTTC. Translation gives CASSMSGSSQETQYF. J is TRBJ2-5 and V is TRBV5-6; 8 bases map to TRBD2. V lost 4 bases, J lost 2 bases, and 7 bases stayed unmatched. The germline gives CDR1 SGHDT, CDR2 YYEEEE. CDR3 size: 15 residues.

The V call is TRBV20-1, the J call TRBJ2-3; 10 bases match TRBD2. This CDR3 has 15 amino acids. V was clipped by 5 bases and J by 8 bases; unmatched bases: 13. Germline lookup yields CDR1 DFQATT and CDR2 SNEGSKA (reference sequence). CDR3 loop: CSALPPSGSLSTQYF. CDR3 sequence (DNA): TGCAGTGCTTTACCCCCTAGCGGGAGCTTGAGTACGCAGTATTTT.